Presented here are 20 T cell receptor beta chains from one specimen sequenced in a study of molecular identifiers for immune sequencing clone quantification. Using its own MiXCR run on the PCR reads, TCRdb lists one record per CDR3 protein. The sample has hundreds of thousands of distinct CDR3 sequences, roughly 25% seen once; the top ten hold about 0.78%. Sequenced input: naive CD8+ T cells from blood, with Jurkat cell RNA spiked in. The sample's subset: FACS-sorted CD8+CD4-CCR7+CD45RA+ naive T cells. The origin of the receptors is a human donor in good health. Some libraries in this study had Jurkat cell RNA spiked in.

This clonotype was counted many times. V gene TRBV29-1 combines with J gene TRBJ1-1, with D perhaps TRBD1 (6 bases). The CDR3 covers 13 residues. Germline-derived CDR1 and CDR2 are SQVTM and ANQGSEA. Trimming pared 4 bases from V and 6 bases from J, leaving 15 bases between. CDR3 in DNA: TGCAGCGTTGTTCTATCAGGGGCTGCTGAAGCTTTCTTT. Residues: CSVVLSGAAEAFF. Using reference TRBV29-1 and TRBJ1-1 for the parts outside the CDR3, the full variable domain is SAVISQKPSRDICQRGTSLTIQCQVDSQVTMMFWYRQQPGQSLTLIATANQGSEATYESGFVIDKFPISRPNLTFSTLTVSNMSPEDSSIYLCSVVLSGAAEAFFGQGTRLTVV.

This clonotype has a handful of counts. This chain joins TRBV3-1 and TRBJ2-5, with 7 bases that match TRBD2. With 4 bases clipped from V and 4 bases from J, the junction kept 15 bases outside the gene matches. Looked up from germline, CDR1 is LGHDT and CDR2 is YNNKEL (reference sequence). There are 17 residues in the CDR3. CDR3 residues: CASSLSAFREAVETQYF. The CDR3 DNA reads TGTGCCAGCAGCCTAAGCGCGTTCCGGGAGGCAGTAGAGACCCAGTACTTC.

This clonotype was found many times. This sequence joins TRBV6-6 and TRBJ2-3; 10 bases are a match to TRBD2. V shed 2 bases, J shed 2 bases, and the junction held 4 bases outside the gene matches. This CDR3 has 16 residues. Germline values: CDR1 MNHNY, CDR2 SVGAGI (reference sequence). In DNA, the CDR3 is TGTGCCAGCAGTTACCCCGGACTAGCGGACACAGATACGCAGTATTTT. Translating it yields CASSYPGLADTDTQYF.

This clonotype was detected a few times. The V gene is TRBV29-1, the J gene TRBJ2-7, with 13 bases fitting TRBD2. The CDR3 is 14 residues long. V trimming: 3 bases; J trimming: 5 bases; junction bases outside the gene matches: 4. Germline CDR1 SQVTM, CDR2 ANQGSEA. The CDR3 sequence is CSVDGLAGDNEQYF. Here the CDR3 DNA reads TGCAGCGTTGATGGACTAGCGGGGGATAACGAGCAGTACTTC.

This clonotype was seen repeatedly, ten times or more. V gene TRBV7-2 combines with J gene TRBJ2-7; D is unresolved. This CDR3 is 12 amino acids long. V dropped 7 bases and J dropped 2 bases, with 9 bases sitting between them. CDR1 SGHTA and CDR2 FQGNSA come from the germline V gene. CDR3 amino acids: CASTERPYEQYF. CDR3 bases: TGTGCCAGCACCGAGAGACCCTACGAGCAGTACTTC.

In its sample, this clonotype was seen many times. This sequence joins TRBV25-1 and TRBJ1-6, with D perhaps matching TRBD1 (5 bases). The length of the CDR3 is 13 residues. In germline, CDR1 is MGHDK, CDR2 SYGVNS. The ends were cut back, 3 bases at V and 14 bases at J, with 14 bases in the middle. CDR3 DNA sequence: TGTGCCAGCAGTGAGGGGGACCTCTCGTCCCTCCACTTT. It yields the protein CASSEGDLSSLHF.

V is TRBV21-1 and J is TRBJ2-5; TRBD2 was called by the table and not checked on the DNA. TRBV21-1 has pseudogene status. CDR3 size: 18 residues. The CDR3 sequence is CVSRSESRRSGIWRDQYF. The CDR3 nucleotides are TGTGTCAGCAGAAGTGAGTCTCGTAGGAGCGGAATATGGAGAGACCAGTACTTC.

The CDR3 region is CASSFIGEYNEQFF. The DNA for the CDR3 is TGTGCCAGCAGCTTTATAGGGGAGTACAATGAGCAGTTCTTC. V is TRBV7-2 and J is TRBJ2-1; D is possibly TRBD1 or TRBD2 (5 bases each). Trimming shortened V by 3 bases and J by 4 bases, and 10 bases separated the two germline ends. Germline V gene lookup returns CDR1 SGHTA and CDR2 FQGNSA. This CDR3 has 14 residues.

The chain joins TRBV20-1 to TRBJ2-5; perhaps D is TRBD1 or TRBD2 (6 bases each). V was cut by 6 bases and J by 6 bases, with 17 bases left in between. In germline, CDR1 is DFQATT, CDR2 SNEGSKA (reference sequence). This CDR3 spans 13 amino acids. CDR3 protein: CSARIKGGQTQYF. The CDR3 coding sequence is TGCAGTGCAAGGATAAAGGGGGGACAGACCCAGTACTTC.

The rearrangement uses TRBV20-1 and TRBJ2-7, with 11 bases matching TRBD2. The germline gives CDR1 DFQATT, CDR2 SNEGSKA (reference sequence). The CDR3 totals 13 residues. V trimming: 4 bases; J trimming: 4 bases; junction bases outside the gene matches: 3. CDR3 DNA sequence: TGCAGTGCTACGGGACTAGCGGAGTACGAGCAGTACTTC. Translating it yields CSATGLAEYEQYF.

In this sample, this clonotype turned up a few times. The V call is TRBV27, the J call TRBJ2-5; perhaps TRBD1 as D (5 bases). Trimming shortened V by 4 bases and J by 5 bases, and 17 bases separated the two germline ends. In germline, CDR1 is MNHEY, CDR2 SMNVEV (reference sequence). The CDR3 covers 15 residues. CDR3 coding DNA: TGTGCCAGCAGTTCTCCGGGCCTGGGGCTGGAGACCCAGTACTTC. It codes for CASSSPGLGLETQYF.

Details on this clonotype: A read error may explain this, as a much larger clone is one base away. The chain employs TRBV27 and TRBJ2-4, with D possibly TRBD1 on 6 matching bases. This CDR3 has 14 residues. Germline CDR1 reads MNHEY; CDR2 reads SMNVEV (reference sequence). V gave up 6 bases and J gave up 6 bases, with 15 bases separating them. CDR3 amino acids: CASRSTGTINIQYF. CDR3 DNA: TGTGCCAGCAGATCAACAGGGACCATAAACATTCAGTACTTC.

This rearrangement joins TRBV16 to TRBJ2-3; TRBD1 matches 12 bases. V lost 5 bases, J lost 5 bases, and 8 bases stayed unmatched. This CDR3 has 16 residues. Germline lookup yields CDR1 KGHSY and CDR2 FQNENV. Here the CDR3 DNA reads TGTGCCAGCAGCATACCGGGACAGGGGGCGATAGATACGCAGTATTTT. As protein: CASSIPGQGAIDTQYF.

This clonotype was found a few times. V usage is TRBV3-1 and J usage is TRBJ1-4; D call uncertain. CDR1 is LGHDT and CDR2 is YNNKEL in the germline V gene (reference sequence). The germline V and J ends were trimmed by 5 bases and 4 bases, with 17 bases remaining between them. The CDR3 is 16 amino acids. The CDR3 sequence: CASSTKAASLNEKLFF. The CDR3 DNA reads TGTGCCAGCAGCACGAAAGCGGCCAGCCTTAATGAAAAACTGTTTTTT.

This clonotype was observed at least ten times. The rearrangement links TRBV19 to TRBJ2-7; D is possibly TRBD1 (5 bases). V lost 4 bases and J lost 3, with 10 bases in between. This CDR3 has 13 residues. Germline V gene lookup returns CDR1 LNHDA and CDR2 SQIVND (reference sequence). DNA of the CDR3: TGTGCCAGTAGTACACAGGATTACTACGAGCAGTACTTC. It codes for CASSTQDYYEQYF.

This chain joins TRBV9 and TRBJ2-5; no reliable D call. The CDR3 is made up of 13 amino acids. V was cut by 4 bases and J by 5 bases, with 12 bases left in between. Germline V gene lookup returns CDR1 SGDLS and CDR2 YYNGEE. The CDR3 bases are TGTGCCAGCAGCAACCTAGGCTGGGAGACCCAGTACTTC. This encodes CASSNLGWETQYF.

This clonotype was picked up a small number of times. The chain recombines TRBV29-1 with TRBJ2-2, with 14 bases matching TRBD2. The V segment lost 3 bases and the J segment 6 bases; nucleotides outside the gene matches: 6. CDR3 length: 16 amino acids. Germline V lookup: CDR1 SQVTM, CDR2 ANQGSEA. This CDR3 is CSVELTSGGAAGELFF. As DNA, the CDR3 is TGCAGCGTTGAGCTGACTAGCGGGGGGGCCGCCGGGGAGCTGTTTTTT.

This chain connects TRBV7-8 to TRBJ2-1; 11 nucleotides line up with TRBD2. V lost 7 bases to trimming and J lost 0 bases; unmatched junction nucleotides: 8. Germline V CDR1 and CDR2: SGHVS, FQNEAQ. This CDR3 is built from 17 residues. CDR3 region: CASNPLAGGPSYNEQFF. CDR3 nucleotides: TGTGCCAGCAACCCCTTAGCGGGGGGGCCCTCCTACAATGAGCAGTTCTTC.

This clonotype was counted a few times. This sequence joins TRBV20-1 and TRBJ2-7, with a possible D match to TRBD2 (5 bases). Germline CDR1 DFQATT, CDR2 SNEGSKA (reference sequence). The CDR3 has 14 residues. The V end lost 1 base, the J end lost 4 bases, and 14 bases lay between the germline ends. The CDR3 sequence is CSARGQRTGYEQYF. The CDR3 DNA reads TGCAGTGCTAGAGGCCAGCGGACTGGTTACGAGCAGTACTTC.

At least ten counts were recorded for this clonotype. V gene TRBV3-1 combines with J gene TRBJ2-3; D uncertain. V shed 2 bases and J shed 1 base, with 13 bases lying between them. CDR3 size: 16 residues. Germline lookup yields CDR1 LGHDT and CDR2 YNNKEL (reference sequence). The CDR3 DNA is TGTGCCAGCAGCCAATCGGAGAAGGGCGGCACAGATACGCAGTATTTT. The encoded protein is CASSQSEKGGTDTQYF.